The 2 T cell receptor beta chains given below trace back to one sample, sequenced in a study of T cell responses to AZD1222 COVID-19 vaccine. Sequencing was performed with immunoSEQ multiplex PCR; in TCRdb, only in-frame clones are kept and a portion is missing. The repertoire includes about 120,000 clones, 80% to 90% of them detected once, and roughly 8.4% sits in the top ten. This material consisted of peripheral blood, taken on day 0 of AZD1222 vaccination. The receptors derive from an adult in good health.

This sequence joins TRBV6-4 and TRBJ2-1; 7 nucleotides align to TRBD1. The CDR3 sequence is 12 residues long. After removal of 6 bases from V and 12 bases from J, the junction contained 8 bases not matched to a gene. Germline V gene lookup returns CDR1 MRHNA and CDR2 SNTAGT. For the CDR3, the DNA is TGTGCCAGCAGCGACAGGGCCGGGGTGCAGTTCTTC. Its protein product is CASSDRAGVQFF.

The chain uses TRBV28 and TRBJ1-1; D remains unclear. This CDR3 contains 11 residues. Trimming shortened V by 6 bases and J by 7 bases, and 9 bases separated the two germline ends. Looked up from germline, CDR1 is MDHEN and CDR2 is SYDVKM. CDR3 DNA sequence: TGTGCCAGCAGCTCCGCTGTTGAAGCTTTCTTT. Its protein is CASSSAVEAFF.